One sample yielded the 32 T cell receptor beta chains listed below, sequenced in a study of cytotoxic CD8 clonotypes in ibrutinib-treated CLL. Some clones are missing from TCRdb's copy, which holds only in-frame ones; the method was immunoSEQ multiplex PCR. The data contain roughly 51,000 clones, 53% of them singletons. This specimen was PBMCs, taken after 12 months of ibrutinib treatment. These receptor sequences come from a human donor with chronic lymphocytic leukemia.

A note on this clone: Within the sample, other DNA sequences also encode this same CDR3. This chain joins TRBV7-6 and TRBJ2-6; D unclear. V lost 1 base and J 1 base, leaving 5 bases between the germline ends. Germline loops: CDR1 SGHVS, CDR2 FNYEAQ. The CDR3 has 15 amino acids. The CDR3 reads CASSLVGSGANVLTF. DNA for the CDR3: TGTGCCAGCAGCTTAGTGGGTTCTGGGGCCAACGTCCTGACTTTC. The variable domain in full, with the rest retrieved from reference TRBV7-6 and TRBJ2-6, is GAGVSQSPRYKVTKRGQDVALRCDPISGHVSLYWYRQALGQGPEFLTYFNYEAQQDKSGLPNDRFSAERPEGSISTLTIQRTEQRDSAMYRCASSLVGSGANVLTFGAGSRLTVL.

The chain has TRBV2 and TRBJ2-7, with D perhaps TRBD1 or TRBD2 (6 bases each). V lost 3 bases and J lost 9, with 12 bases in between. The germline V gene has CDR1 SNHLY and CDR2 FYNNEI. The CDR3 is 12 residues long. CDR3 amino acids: CASSDEGGLQYF. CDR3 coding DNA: TGTGCCAGCAGTGATGAGGGGGGATTGCAGTACTTC.

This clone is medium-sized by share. CDR3 bases: TGTGCCAGCAGCCAGGCCAAAAACATTCAGTACTTC. Amino acid sequence: CASSQAKNIQYF. The genes are TRBV2 and TRBJ2-4, with D hard to call. This CDR3 is built from 12 residues. Trimming left V 6 bases short and J 1 base short, with 4 bases between. Germline CDR1 SNHLY, CDR2 FYNNEI.

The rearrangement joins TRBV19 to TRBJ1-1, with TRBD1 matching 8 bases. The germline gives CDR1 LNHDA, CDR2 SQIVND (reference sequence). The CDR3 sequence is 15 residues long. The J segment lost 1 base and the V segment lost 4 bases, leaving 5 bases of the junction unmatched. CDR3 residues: CASSNQGAGNTEAFF. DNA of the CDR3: TGTGCCAGTAGTAACCAGGGGGCCGGGAACACTGAAGCTTTCTTT.

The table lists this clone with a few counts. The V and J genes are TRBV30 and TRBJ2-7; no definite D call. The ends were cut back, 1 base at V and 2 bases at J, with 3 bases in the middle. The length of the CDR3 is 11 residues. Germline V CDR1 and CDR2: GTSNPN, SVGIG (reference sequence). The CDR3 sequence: CAWSGTYEQYF. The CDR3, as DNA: TGTGCCTGGAGTGGAACCTACGAGCAGTACTTC.

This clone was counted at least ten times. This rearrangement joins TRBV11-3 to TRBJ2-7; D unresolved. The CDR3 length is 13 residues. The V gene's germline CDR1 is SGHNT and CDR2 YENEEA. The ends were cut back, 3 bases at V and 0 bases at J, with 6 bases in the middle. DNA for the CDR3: TGTGCCAGCAGCTTCCAGAGCTCCTACGAGCAGTACTTC. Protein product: CASSFQSSYEQYF.

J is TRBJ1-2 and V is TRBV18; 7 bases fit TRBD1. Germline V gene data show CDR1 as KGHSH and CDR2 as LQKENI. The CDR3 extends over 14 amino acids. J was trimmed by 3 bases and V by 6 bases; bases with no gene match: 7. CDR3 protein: CASSLTGTDYGYTF. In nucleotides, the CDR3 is TGTGCCAGCTCGCTTACCGGGACAGACTATGGCTACACCTTC.

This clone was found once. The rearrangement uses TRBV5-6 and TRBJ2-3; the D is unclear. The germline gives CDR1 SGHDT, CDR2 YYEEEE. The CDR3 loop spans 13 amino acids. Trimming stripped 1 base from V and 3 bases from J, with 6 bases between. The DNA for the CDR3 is TGTGCCAGCAGCTTGCATGGGACAGATACGCAGTATTTT. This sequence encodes CASSLHGTDTQYF.

In DNA form, the CDR3 reads TGTGCCAGCACAATAACCGACCAAGGGCAGGCTCCAAATCAGCCCCAGCATTTT. Its translation is CASTITDQGQAPNQPQHF. The chain is built from TRBV28 and TRBJ1-5; D gene unclear. Germline-derived CDR1 and CDR2 are MDHEN and SYDVKM. V was cut by 7 bases and J by 4 bases, with 26 bases left in between. This CDR3 contains 18 residues.

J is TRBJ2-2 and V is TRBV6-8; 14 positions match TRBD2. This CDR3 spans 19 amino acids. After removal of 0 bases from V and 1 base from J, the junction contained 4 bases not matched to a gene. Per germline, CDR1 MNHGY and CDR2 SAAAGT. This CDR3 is CASSYSRLAGGLNTGELFF. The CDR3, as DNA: TGTGCCAGCAGTTACTCGAGACTAGCGGGAGGGCTGAACACCGGGGAGCTGTTTTTT.

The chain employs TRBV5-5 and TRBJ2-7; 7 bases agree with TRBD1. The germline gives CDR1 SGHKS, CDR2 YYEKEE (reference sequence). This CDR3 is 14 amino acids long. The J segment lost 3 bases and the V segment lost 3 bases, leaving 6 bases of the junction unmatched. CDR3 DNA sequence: TGTGCCAGCAGCTCGTCGGGACAGAACTACGAGCAGTACTTC. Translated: CASSSSGQNYEQYF.

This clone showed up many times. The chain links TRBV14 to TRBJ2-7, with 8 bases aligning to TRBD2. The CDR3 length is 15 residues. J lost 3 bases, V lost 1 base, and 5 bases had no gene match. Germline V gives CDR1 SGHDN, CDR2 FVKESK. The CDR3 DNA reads TGTGCCAGCAGCCAAGCTCTGACTAGCGTCTACGAGCAGTACTTC. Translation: CASSQALTSVYEQYF.

The CDR3 nucleotides are TGCGCCAGCAGCTTCCATTCCAGGGCGACTGAAGCTTTCTTT. Its translation: CASSFHSRATEAFF. The rearrangement joins TRBV5-1 to TRBJ1-1; a possible D gene is TRBD1 (5 bases). This CDR3 is built from 14 residues. Trimming shortened V by 2 bases and J by 5 bases, and 13 bases separated the two germline ends. Germline V CDR1 and CDR2: SGHRS, YFSETQ.

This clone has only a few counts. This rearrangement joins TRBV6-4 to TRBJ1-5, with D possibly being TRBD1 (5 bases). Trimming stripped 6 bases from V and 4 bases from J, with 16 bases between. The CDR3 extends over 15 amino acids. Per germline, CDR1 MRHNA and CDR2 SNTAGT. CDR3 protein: CASRLQTDGNQPQHF. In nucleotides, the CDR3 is TGTGCCAGCAGACTCCAGACAGACGGTAATCAGCCCCAGCATTTT.

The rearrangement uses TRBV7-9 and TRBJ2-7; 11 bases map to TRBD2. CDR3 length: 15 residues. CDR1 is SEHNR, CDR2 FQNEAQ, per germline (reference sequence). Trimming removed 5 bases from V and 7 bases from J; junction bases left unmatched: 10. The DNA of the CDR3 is TGTGCCAGCAGCAGATCCGGGACTAGCGGAAGGGAGCAGTACTTC. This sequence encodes CASSRSGTSGREQYF.

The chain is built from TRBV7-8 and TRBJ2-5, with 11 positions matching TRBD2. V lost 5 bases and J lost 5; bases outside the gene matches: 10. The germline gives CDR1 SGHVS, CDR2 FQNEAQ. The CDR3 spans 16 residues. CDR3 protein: CASSQSSGRARETQYF. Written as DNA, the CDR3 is TGTGCCAGCAGCCAGAGTAGCGGGAGGGCCCGTGAGACCCAGTACTTC.

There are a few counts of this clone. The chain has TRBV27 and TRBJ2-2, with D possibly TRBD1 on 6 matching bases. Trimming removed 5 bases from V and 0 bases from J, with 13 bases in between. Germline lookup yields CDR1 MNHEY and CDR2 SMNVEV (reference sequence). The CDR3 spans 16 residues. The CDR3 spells CASSGLWTANTGELFF. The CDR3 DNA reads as TGTGCCAGCAGTGGACTCTGGACAGCGAACACCGGGGAGCTGTTTTTT.

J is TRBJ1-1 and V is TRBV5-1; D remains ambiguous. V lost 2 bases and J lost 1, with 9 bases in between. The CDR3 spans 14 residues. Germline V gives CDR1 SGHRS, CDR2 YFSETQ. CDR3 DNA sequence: TGCGCCAGCAGCTTAGGAGGGCCGAACACTGAAGCTTTCTTT. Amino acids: CASSLGGPNTEAFF.

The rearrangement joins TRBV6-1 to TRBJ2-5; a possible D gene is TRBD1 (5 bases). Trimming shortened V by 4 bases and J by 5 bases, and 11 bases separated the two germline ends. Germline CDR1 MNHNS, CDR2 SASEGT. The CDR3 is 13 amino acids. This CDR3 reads CASSAGAGETQYF. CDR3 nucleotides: TGTGCCAGCAGTGCTGGGGCAGGGGAGACCCAGTACTTC.

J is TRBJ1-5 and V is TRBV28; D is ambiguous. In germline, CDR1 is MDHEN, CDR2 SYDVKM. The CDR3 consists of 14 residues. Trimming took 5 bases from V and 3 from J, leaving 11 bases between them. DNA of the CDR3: TGTGCCAGCAGTGAACCACACCACAATCAGCCCCAGCATTTT. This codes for CASSEPHHNQPQHF.

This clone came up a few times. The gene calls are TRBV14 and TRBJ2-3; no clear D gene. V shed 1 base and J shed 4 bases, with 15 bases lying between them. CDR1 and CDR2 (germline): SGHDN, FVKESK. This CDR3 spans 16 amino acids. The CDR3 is CASSQGSGSVSDTQYF. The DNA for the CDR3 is TGTGCCAGCAGCCAAGGGTCTGGGTCCGTCTCAGATACGCAGTATTTT.

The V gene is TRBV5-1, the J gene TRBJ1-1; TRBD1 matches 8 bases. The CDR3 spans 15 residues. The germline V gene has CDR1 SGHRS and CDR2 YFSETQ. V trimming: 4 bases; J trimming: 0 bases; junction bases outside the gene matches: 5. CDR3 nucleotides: TGCGCCAGCAGCCTTCGACAGGGGCTGAACACTGAAGCTTTCTTT. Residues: CASSLRQGLNTEAFF.

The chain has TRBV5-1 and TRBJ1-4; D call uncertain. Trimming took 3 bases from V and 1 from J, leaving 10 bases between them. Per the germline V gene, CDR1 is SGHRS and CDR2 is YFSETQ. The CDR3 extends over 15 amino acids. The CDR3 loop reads CASSSGVVTNEKLFF. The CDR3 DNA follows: TGCGCCAGCAGCTCCGGGGTGGTAACTAATGAAAAACTGTTTTTT.

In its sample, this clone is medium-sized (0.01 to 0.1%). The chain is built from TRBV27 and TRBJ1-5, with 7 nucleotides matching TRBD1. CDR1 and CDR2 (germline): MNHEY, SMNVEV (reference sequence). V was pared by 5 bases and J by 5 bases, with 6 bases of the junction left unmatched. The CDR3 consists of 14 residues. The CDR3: CASSVDRLDQPQHF. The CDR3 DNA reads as TGTGCCAGCAGTGTGGACAGGCTTGATCAGCCCCAGCATTTT.

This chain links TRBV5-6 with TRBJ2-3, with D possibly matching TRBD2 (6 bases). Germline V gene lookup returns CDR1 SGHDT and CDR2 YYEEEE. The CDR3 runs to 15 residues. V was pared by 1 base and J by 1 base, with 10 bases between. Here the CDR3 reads CASSLRLVGTDTQYF. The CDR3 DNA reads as TGTGCCAGCAGCTTGAGACTAGTCGGCACAGATACGCAGTATTTT.

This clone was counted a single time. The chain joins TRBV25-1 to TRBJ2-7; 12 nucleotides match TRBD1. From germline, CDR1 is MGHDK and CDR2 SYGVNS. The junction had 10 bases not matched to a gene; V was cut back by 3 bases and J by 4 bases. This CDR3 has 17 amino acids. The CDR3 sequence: CASSENEGQGAPYEQYF. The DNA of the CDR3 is TGTGCCAGCAGTGAGAATGAGGGACAGGGGGCGCCATACGAGCAGTACTTC.

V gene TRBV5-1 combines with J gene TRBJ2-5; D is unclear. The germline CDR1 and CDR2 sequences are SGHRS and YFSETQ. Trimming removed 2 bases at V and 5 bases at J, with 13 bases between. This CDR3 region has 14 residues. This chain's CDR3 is CASSFLHVGETQYF. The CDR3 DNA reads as TGCGCCAGCAGCTTTTTACATGTAGGGGAGACCCAGTACTTC.

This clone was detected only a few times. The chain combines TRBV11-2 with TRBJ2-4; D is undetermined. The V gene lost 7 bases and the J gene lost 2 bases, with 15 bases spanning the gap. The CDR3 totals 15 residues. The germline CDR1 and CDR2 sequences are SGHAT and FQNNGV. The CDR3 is CASTPGRVSKNIQYF. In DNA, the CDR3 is TGTGCCAGCACCCCCGGTAGGGTATCCAAAAACATTCAGTACTTC.

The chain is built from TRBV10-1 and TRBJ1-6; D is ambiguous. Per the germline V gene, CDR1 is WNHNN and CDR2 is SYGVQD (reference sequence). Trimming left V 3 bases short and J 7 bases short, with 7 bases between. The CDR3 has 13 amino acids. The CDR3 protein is CASSDGRNSPLHF. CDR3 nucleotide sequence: TGCGCCAGCAGTGACGGCAGAAATTCACCCCTCCACTTT.

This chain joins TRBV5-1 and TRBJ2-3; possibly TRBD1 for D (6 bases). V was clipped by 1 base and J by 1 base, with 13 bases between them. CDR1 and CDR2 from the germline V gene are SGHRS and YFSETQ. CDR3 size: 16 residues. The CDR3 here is CASSLSQGTGTDTQYF. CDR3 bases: TGCGCCAGCAGCTTGAGCCAGGGGACGGGCACAGATACGCAGTATTTT.

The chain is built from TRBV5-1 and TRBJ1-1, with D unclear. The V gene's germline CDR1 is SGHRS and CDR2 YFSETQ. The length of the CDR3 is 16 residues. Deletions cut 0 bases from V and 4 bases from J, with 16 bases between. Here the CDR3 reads CASSLAINAFGTEAFF. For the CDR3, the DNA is TGCGCCAGCAGCTTGGCCATTAACGCATTCGGCACTGAAGCTTTCTTT.

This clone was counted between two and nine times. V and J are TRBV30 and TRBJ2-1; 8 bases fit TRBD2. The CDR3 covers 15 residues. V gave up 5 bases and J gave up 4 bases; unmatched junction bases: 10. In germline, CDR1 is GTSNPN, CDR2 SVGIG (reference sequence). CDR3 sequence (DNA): TGTGCCTGGGGCCGTGGTCTAGCGGGTTACAATGAGCAGTTCTTC. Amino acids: CAWGRGLAGYNEQFF.